This T cell receptor (beta chain) was captured by sequencing in a study of T cell responses to AZD1222 COVID-19 vaccine. Study outcomes and limitations: Recipients of two AZD1222 doses showed rising Spike-specific TCR breadth and depth.

Concerning this clone itself: Its antigen is currently unknown.

Generated by immunoSEQ multiplex PCR, the TCRdb table keeps only in-frame clones and is missing some. The sample contains more than 150,000 clones, 92% of which appear only once. V shed 2 bases, J shed 8 bases, and the junction held 7 bases outside the gene matches. From germline, CDR1 is KGHDR and CDR2 SFDVKD. The CDR3 is 16 residues long. This clonotype was obtained from an adult who received the AZD1222 COVID-19 vaccine. The chain links TRBV24-1 to TRBJ2-1, with 11 positions matching TRBD1. The material sequenced was peripheral blood, taken 28 days after the second AZD1222 dose. The CDR3 is CATSDWTGGSRDEQFF. The CDR3 DNA follows: TGTGCCACCAGTGATTGGACAGGGGGCTCGAGGGATGAGCAGTTCTTC.